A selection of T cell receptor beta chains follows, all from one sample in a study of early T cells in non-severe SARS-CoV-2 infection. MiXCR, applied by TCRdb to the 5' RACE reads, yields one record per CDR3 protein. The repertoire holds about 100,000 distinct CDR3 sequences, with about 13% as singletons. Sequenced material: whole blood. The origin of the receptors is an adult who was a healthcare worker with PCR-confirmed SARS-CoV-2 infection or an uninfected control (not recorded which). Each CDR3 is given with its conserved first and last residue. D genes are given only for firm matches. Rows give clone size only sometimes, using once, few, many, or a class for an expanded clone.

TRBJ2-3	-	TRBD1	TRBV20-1	CSASSPRGQGDTQYF	TGCAGTGCTAGTTCCCCCAGGGGGCAAGGAGATACGCAGTATTTT
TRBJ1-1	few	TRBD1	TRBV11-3	CASSPRDRGLNTEAFF	TGTGCCAGCAGCCCCAGGGACAGGGGATTGAACACTGAAGCTTTCTTT
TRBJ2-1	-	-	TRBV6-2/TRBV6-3	CASSYSIGFNEQFF	TGTGCCAGCAGTTACTCGATAGGGTTCAATGAGCAGTTCTTC
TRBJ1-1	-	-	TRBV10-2	CASSDRQIEAFF	TGCGCCAGCAGTGACCGACAGATTGAAGCTTTCTTT
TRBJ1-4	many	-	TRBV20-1	CSATGLFNNEKLFF	TGCAGTGCTACAGGGTTGTTTAATAATGAAAAACTGTTTTTT
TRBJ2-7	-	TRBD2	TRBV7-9	CASSLLAGVREQYF	TGTGCCAGCAGCTTACTAGCGGGGGTACGCGAGCAGTACTTC
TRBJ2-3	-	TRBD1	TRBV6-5	CASSYVGTGKDTQYF	TGTGCCAGCAGTTACGTTGGGACAGGGAAAGATACGCAGTATTTT
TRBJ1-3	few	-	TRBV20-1	CSARDQGRNTIYF	TGCAGTGCTAGAGATCAGGGACGGAACACCATATATTTT
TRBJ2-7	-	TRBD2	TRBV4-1	CASSQDLAGGGYEQYF	TGCGCCAGCAGCCAAGACCTAGCGGGGGGTGGCTACGAGCAGTACTTC
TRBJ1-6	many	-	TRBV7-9	CASSLGGIQGSPLHF	TGTGCCAGCAGCTTAGGCGGGATACAAGGTTCACCCCTCCACTTT
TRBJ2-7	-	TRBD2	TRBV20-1	CSARLEREYYEQYF	TGCAGTGCTAGACTCGAGCGGGAGTACTACGAGCAGTACTTC
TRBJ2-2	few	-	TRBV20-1	CSARDTPRQELFF	TGCAGTGCTAGAGATACCCCGCGACAGGAGCTGTTTTTT
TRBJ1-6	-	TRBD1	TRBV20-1	CSADPMARGGQGNNSPLHF	TGCAGTGCCGATCCTATGGCCAGGGGGGGACAGGGCAATAATTCACCCCTCCACTTT
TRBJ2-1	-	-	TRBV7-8	CASSFARGGGDEQFF	TGTGCCAGCAGTTTCGCCCGAGGGGGAGGGGATGAGCAGTTCTTC
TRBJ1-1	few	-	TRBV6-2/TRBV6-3	CASSYLGVSEAFF	TGTGCCAGCAGTTATTTGGGGGTATCGGAAGCTTTCTTT